This TCR beta chain appears in the sequencing data of a study of T cell clonotyping in hematopoietic cell transplantation. Profiling relied on immunoSEQ multiplex PCR, and the TCRdb table lists in-frame clones only, not all of them. The repertoire holds about 7,000 clones, with 87% as singletons. Per germline, CDR1 MNHEY and CDR2 SVGAGI. The ends lost 6 bases at V and 6 bases at J; junction bases unmatched: 8. The CDR3 length is 14 residues. This chain connects TRBV6-5 to TRBJ1-5, with 7 bases fitting TRBD1. The clonotype originates from a male patient aged 50 to 60 who had an allogeneic stem cell transplant from a related donor, so the T cells may come from the graft donor. Some clones in this sample may be carry-over from other donors' samples. The material sequenced was PBMCs, taken 100 days after allogeneic stem cell transplant. The CDR3 bases are TGTGCCAGCAGCTCGACAGGGTTGACTCAGCCCCAGCATTTT. Its protein is CASSSTGLTQPQHF.